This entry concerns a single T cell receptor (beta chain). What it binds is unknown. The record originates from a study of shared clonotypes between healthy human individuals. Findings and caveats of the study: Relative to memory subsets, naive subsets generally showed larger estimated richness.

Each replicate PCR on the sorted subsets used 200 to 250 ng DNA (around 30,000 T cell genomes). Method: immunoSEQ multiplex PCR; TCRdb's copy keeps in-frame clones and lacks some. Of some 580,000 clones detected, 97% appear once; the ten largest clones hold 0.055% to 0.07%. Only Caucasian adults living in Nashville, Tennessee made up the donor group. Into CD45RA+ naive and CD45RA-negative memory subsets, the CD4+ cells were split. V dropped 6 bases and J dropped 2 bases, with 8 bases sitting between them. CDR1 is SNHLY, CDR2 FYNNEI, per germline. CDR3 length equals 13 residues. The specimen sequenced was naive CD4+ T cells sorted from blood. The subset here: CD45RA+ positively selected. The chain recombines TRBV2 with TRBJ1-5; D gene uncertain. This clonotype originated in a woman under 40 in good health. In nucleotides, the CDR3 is TGTGCCAGCAGGTTAGACGGCAATCAGCCCCAGCATTTT. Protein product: CASRLDGNQPQHF.